The T cell receptor beta chain under discussion was sequenced for a study of human T cells and chemical hapten exposure. The time point is: patch test 3, about 24 weeks after DPC sensitization. Sample treatment: therapeutic diphenylcyclopropenone sensitization with weekly scalp DPC. Alopecia patients between 18 and 70 years old and suitable for DPC were used as donors. This CDR3 comprises 14 residues. Germline-derived CDR1 and CDR2 are SGHVS and FQNEAQ. V was pared by 4 bases and J by 6 bases, with 4 bases of the junction left unmatched. MiXCR was run by TCRdb on the RACE reads, yielding one entry per CDR3 protein. The sample has about 64,000 distinct CDR3 sequences; approximately 11% are singletons. This clonotype was recorded at least ten times.

Here the sequenced sample was whole blood, taken in connection with sensitization to the hapten diphenylcyclopropenone (DPC). This chain connects TRBV7-8 to TRBJ2-3; 10 bases agree with TRBD1. The TCR sequence derives from a woman under 40 with alopecia areata. Some clones in this sample may be carry-over from other donors' samples. CDR3 bases: TGTGCCAGCAGCTCTGGGACAGGGGCGGATACGCAGTATTTT. It yields the protein CASSSGTGADTQYF.